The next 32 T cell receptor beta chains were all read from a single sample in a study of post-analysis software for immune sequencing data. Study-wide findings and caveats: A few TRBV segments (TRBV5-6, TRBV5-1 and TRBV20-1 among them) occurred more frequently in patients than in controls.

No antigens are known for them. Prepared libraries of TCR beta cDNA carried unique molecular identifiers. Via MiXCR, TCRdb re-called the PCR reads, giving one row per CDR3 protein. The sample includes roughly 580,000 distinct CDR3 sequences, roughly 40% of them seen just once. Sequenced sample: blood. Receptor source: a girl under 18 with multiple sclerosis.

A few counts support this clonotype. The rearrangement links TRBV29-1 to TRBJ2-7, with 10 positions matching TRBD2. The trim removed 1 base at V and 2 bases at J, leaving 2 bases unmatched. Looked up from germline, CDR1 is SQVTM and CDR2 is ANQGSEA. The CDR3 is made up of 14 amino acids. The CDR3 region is CSVEGAGGTYEQYF. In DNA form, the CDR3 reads TGCAGCGTTGAAGGAGCGGGAGGGACCTACGAGCAGTACTTC.

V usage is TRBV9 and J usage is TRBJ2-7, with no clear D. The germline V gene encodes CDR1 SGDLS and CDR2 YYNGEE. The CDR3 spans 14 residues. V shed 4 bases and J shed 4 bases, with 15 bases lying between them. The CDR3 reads CASSPLSRKYEQYF. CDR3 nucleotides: TGTGCCAGCAGCCCTTTGTCCAGGAAATACGAGCAGTACTTC.

The chain's CDR3 is CSVEPTGNTEAFF. The CDR3 DNA follows: TGCAGCGTTGAACCCACAGGGAACACTGAAGCTTTCTTT. The chain joins TRBV29-1 to TRBJ1-1; tentative D call: TRBD1 (5 bases). V shed 2 bases and J shed 1 base, with 8 bases lying between them. The CDR3 contains 13 residues. Germline loops: CDR1 SQVTM, CDR2 ANQGSEA.

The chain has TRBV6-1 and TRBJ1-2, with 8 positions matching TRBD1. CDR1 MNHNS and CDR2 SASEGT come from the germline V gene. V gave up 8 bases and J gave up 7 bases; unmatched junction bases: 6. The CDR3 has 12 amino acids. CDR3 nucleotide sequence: TGTGCCAGCCAAGGACAGGGTGTTGGCTACACCTTC. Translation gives CASQGQGVGYTF.

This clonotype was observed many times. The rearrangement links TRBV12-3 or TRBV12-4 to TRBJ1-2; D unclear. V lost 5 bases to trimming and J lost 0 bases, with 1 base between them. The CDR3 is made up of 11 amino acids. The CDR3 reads CASSPNYGYTF. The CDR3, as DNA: TGTGCCAGCAGTCCTAACTATGGCTACACCTTC.

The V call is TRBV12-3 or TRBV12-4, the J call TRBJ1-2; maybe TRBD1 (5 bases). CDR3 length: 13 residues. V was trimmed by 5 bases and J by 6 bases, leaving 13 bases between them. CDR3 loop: CASSPPQGHGYTF. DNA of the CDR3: TGTGCCAGCAGTCCTCCCCAGGGACATGGCTACACCTTC.

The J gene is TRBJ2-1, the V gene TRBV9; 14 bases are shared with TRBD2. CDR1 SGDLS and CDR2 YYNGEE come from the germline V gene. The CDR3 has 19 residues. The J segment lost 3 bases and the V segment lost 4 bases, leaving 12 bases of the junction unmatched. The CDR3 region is CASSRGLAGADFIYNEQFF. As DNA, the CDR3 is TGTGCCAGCAGCCGGGGACTAGCGGGGGCCGACTTCATCTACAATGAGCAGTTCTTC.

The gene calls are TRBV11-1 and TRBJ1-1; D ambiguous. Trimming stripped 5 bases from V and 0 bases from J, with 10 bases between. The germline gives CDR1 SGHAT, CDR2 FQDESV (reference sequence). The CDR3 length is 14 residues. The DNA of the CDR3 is TGTGCCAGCAGCCTAGGGTTGATGAACACTGAAGCTTTCTTT. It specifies CASSLGLMNTEAFF.

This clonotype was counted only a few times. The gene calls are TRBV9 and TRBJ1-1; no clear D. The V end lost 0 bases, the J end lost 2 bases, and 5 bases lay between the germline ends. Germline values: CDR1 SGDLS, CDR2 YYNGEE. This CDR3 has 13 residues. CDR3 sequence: CASSVGTNTEAFF. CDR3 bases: TGTGCCAGCAGCGTAGGTACAAACACTGAAGCTTTCTTT.

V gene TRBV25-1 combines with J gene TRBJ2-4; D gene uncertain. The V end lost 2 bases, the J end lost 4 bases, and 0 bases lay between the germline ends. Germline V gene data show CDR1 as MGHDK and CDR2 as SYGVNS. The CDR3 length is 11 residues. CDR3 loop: CASSEKNIQYF. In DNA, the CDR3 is TGTGCCAGCAGTGAAAAAAACATTCAGTACTTC.

The CDR3 DNA reads TGCGCCAGCAGCCGGGGAGGACGGGGGGACACTGAAGCTTTCTTT. Its translation is CASSRGGRGDTEAFF. The rearrangement joins TRBV5-1 to TRBJ1-1, with D tentatively TRBD1 (5 bases). The ends were cut back, 4 bases at V and 3 bases at J, with 16 bases in the middle. CDR1 and CDR2 from the germline V gene are SGHRS and YFSETQ. This CDR3 has 15 residues.

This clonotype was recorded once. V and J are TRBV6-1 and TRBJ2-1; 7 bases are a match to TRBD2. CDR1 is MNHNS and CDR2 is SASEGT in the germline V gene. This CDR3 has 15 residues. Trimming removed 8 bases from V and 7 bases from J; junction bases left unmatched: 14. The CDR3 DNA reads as TGTGCCAGCGTCTGGGGGGGGGTGCGGAGGAATGAGCAGTTCTTC. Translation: CASVWGGVRRNEQFF.

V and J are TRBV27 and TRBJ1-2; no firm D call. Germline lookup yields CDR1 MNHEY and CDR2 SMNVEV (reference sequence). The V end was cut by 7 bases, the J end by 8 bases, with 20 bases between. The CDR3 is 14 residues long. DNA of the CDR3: TGTGCCAGCACACCCACGTGGGAGCCTAAAGGCTACACCTTC. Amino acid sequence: CASTPTWEPKGYTF.

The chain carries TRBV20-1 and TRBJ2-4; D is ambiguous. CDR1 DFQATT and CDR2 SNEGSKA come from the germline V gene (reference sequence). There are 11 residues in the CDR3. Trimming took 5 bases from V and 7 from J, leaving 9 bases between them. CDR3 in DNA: TGCAGTGCTGGGGTGGGGAACATTCAGTACTTC. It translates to CSAGVGNIQYF.

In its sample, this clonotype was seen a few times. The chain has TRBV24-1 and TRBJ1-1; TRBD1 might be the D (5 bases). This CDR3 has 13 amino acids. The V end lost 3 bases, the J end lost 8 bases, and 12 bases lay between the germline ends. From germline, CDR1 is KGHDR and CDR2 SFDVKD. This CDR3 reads CATSDVMWGEAFF. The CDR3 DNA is TGTGCCACCAGTGATGTGATGTGGGGGGAAGCTTTCTTT.

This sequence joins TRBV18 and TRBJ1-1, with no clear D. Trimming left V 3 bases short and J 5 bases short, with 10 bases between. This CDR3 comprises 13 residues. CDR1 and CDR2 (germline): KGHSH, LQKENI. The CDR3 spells CASSPIPDTEAFF. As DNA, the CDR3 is TGTGCCAGCTCACCGATCCCTGATACTGAAGCTTTCTTT.

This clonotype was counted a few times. The CDR3 spells CSARDGTAMGEAFF. The CDR3 nucleotides read TGCAGTGCTAGAGACGGGACAGCAATGGGTGAAGCTTTCTTT. The rearrangement uses TRBV20-1 and TRBJ1-1; 7 nucleotides agree with TRBD1. Germline V gene data show CDR1 as DFQATT and CDR2 as SNEGSKA (reference sequence). The junction had 8 bases not matched to a gene; V was cut back by 0 bases and J by 7 bases. The CDR3 is 14 residues long.

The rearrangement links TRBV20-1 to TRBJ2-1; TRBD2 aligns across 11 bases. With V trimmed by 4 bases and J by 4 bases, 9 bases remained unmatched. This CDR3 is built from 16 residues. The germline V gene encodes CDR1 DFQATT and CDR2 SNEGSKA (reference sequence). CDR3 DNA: TGCAGTGCTATTTCGGTGACTAGCGGGACTTACAATGAGCAGTTCTTC. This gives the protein CSAISVTSGTYNEQFF.

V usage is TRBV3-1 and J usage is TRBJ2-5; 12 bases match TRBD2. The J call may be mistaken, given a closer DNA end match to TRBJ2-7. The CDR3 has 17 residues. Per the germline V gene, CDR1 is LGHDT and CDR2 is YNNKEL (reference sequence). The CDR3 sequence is CASSQHPSGRARYEQYF. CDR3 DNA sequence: TGTGCCAGCAGCCAACACCCTAGCGGGAGGGCACGCTACGAGCAGTACTTC.

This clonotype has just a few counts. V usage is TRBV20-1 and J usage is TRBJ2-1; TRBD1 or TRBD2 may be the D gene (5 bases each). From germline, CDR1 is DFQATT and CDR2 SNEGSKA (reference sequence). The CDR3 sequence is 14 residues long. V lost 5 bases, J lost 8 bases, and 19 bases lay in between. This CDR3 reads CSAPPGPYDDEQFF. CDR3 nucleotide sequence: TGCAGTGCTCCACCGGGACCATACGACGATGAGCAGTTCTTC.

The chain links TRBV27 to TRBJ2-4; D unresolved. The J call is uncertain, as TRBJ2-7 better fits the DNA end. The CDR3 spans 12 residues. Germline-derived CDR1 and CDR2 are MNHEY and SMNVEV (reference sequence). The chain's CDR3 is CASRGPTYEQYF. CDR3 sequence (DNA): TGTGCCAGCAGGGGCCCGACTTACGAGCAGTACTTC.

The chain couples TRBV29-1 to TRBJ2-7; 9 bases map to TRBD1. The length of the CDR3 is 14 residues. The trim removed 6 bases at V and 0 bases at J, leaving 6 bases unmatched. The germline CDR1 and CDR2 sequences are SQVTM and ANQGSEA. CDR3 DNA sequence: TGCAGCGTGAGGGACAGGGTGCACTCCTACGAGCAGTACTTC. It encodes CSVRDRVHSYEQYF.

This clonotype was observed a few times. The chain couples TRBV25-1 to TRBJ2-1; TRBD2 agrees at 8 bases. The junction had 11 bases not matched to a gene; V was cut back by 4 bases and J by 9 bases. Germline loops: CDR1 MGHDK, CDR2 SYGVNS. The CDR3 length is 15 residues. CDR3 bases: TGTGCCAGCAGTGGGCGGGAGGCCGCCCGGGGTGAGCAGTTCTTC. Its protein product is CASSGREAARGEQFF.

The CDR3: CASSLARTWTEAFF. The DNA of the CDR3 is TGTGCCAGCAGCTTAGCGCGAACTTGGACTGAAGCTTTCTTT. The gene calls are TRBV7-9 and TRBJ1-1; D remains ambiguous. Per the germline V gene, CDR1 is SEHNR and CDR2 is FQNEAQ (reference sequence). The CDR3 extends over 14 amino acids. V lost 0 bases to trimming and J lost 5 bases, with 10 bases between them.

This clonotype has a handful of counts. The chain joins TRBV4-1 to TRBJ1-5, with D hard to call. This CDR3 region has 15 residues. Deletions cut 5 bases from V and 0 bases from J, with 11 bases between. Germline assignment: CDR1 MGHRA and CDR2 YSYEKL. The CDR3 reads CASSVRTDSNQPQHF. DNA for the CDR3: TGCGCCAGCAGCGTACGCACGGATAGCAATCAGCCCCAGCATTTT.

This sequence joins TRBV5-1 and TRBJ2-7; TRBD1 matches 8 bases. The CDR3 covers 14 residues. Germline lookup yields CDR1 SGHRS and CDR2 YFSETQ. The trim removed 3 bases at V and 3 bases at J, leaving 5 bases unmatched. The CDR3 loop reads CASSSTGDLYEQYF. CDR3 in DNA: TGCGCCAGCAGCTCGACAGGGGACCTCTACGAGCAGTACTTC. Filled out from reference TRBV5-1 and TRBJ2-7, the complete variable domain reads KAGVTQTPRYLIKTRGQQVTLSCSPISGHRSVSWYQQTPGQGLQFLFEYFSETQRNKGNFPGRFSGRQFSNSRSEMNVSTLELGDSALYLCASSSTGDLYEQYFGPGTRLTVT.

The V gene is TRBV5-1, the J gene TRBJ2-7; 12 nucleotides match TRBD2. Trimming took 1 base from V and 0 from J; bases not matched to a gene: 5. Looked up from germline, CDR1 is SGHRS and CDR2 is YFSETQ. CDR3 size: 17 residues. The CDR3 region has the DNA TGCGCCAGCAGCTTGTGGACTAGCGGGGAACTCTCCTACGAGCAGTACTTC. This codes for CASSLWTSGELSYEQYF.

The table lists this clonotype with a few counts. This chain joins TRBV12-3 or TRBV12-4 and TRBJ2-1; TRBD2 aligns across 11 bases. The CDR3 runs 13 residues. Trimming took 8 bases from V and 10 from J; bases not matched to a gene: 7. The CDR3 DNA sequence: TGTGCCAGCTGGAGACTAGCGGGGTCGGAGCAGTTCTTC. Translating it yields CASWRLAGSEQFF.

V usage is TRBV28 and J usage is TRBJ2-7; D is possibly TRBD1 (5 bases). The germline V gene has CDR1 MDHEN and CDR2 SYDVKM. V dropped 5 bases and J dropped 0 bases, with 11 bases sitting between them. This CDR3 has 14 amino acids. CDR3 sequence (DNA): TGTGCCAGCAGTCCGCAACAGGTCTCCTACGAGCAGTACTTC. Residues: CASSPQQVSYEQYF.

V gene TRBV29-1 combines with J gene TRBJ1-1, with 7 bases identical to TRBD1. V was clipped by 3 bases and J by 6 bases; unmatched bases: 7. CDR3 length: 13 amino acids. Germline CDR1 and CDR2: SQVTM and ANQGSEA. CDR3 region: CSVETGWGAEAFF. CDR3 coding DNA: TGCAGCGTTGAGACAGGGTGGGGTGCTGAAGCTTTCTTT.

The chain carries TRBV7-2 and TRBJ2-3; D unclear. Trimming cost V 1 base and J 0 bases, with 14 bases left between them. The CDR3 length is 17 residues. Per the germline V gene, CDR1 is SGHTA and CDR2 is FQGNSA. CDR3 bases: TGTGCCAGCAGCTTAGAGGTTACAGCATCTAGCACAGATACGCAGTATTTT. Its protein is CASSLEVTASSTDTQYF.

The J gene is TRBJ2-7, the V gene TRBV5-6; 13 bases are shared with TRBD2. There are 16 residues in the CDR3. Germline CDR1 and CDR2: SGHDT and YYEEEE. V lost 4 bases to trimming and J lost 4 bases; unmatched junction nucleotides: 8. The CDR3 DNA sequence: TGTGCCAGCAGCAGCTGGGGACTAGCGGGACTATACGAGCAGTACTTC. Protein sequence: CASSSWGLAGLYEQYF.